The clone carrying this TCR beta chain was counted once. The sample comes from a study of Tregs in tolerant kidney transplant recipients. Between the trimmed V and J ends, which lost 9 bases and 3 bases, there was a span of 15 bases. This CDR3 is built from 13 residues. Germline-derived CDR1 and CDR2 are MNHNS and SASEGT. The data were produced by immunoSEQ multiplex PCR, yet TCRdb's version contains in-frame clones alone and is incomplete. The data hold approximately 98,000 clones, with roughly 90% observed a single time. This receptor was identified in a human donor who received a combined kidney and bone marrow transplant. The rearrangement uses TRBV6-1 and TRBJ2-7; a possible D gene is TRBD2 (6 bases). The sample was CD4+ T cells from blood, taken before the transplant. CDR3 nucleotide sequence: TGTGCCAGTAGGATGTGGGGGGTCTACGAGCAGTACTTC. Its translation: CASRMWGVYEQYF.